These 18 T cell receptor beta chains share one sample of origin, sequenced in a study of blood T cell repertoires in COVID-19. Generated by immunoSEQ multiplex PCR, the TCRdb table keeps only in-frame clones and is missing some. Of over 300,000 clones listed, about 85% were seen once; the top ten hold approximately 5.3%. The specimen sequenced was PBMCs or T cells enriched from blood (not recorded which). These receptors were collected from a woman aged 25 to 39 who had recovered from COVID-19.

The chain carries TRBV19 and TRBJ2-1; 7 nucleotides align to TRBD1. Germline trimming cut 9 bases from V and 0 bases from J; bases unmatched to any gene: 5. The germline CDR1 and CDR2 sequences are LNHDA and SQIVND (reference sequence). The CDR3 is made up of 14 amino acids. The CDR3 DNA is TGTGCCAGCCACCCAGGGGGCTCCTACAATGAGCAGTTCTTC. Translation: CASHPGGSYNEQFF.

This sequence joins TRBV27 and TRBJ1-5; D might be TRBD1 (6 bases). The CDR3 totals 14 residues. V dropped 3 bases and J dropped 4 bases, with 10 bases sitting between them. The germline V gene has CDR1 MNHEY and CDR2 SMNVEV (reference sequence). The DNA of the CDR3 is TGTGCCAGCAGTTTGGGGGCTACTAATCAGCCCCAGCATTTT. Its translation is CASSLGATNQPQHF.

V gene TRBV30 combines with J gene TRBJ1-1; tentatively, D is TRBD1 (5 bases). Trimming pared 1 base from V and 0 bases from J, leaving 9 bases between. The germline CDR1 and CDR2 sequences are GTSNPN and SVGIG (reference sequence). The CDR3 sequence is 14 residues long. CDR3 DNA sequence: TGTGCCTGGAGTGCGGGACTTATGAACACTGAAGCTTTCTTT. Amino acids: CAWSAGLMNTEAFF.

The chain couples TRBV4-3 to TRBJ1-5, with D uncertain. The V gene's germline CDR1 is LGHNA and CDR2 YSLEER. This CDR3 is 15 amino acids long. V was pared by 0 bases and J by 2 bases, with 8 bases between. CDR3 nucleotides: TGCGCCAGCAGCCAAGAAATTACGGGCAATCAGCCCCAGCATTTT. Translated: CASSQEITGNQPQHF.

V usage is TRBV5-1 and J usage is TRBJ2-2; the D gene is possibly TRBD1 (5 bases). The V gene's germline CDR1 is SGHRS and CDR2 YFSETQ. The CDR3 runs 14 residues. Trimming took off 4 bases at V and 2 bases at J, with 9 bases between the two ends. CDR3 bases: TGCGCCAGCAGCCCTGGACACAACACCGGGGAGCTGTTTTTT. It translates to CASSPGHNTGELFF.

The V call is TRBV9, the J call TRBJ1-5; tentatively, D is TRBD1 (6 bases). V was clipped by 3 bases and J by 0 bases, with 10 bases between them. This CDR3 is built from 15 residues. The germline V gene encodes CDR1 SGDLS and CDR2 YYNGEE. The CDR3, as DNA: TGTGCCAGCAGCGATGACAGGCATAGCAATCAGCCCCAGCATTTT. This translates into CASSDDRHSNQPQHF.

The chain joins TRBV27 to TRBJ1-6, with TRBD1 matching over 9 bases. In germline, CDR1 is MNHEY, CDR2 SMNVEV (reference sequence). Trimming removed 5 bases from V and 5 bases from J; junction bases left unmatched: 7. There are 16 residues in the CDR3. CDR3 nucleotides: TGTGCCAGCAGTCATTTAGGGACAGGGAATAATTCACCCCTCCACTTT. Protein product: CASSHLGTGNNSPLHF.

The V and J genes are TRBV30 and TRBJ1-4; D gene uncertain. Germline CDR1 GTSNPN, CDR2 SVGIG (reference sequence). This CDR3 comprises 12 residues. The V gene lost 1 base and the J gene lost 3 bases, with 3 bases spanning the gap. In nucleotides, the CDR3 is TGTGCCTGGAGTGGGCCTAATGAAAAACTGTTTTTT. Its translation: CAWSGPNEKLFF.

J is TRBJ1-2 and V is TRBV5-1, with D possibly TRBD1 on 6 matching bases. The CDR3 loop spans 16 amino acids. V shed 0 bases and J shed 4 bases, with 16 bases lying between them. Looked up from germline, CDR1 is SGHRS and CDR2 is YFSETQ. CDR3 sequence: CASSLDGGATLYGYTF. The CDR3 DNA sequence: TGCGCCAGCAGCTTGGATGGGGGGGCGACCCTCTATGGCTACACCTTC.

The rearrangement links TRBV27 to TRBJ1-5; tentative D call: TRBD1 (5 bases). This CDR3 contains 15 residues. Germline assignment: CDR1 MNHEY and CDR2 SMNVEV (reference sequence). The germline V and J ends were trimmed by 7 bases and 2 bases, with 15 bases remaining between them. The CDR3 DNA sequence: TGTGCCAGCACCCCCGGCAGGGCTGGCAATCAGCCCCAGCATTTT. The encoded protein is CASTPGRAGNQPQHF.

Regarding this clone: The sample contains more than one DNA sequence encoding this CDR3. The chain uses TRBV30 and TRBJ1-1, with D maybe TRBD1 (5 bases). This CDR3 has 14 residues. V was trimmed by 0 bases and J by 2 bases, leaving 10 bases between them. In germline, CDR1 is GTSNPN, CDR2 SVGIG (reference sequence). DNA for the CDR3: TGTGCCTGGAGTGTTGGGGCGGGAAACACTGAAGCTTTCTTT. It translates to CAWSVGAGNTEAFF.

The chain joins TRBV6-5 to TRBJ2-3; D might be TRBD1 (6 bases). The V end lost 6 bases, the J end lost 5 bases, and 18 bases lay between the germline ends. The CDR3 extends over 15 amino acids. In germline, CDR1 is MNHEY, CDR2 SVGAGI. CDR3 DNA sequence: TGTGCCAGCAGGAAGATTCGAGGGGGAAAAGATACGCAGTATTTT. Protein: CASRKIRGGKDTQYF.

The chain couples TRBV7-9 to TRBJ1-6; 10 bases align to TRBD1. The V gene end was trimmed by 5 bases and the J gene end by 7 bases; junction bases not matched to a gene: 5. Germline loops: CDR1 SEHNR, CDR2 FQNEAQ (reference sequence). CDR3 length equals 15 residues. CDR3 DNA: TGTGCCAGCAGCACCTTGACAGGGGGCAATTCACCCCTCCACTTT. It specifies CASSTLTGGNSPLHF.

Details on this clone: At the DNA level, this CDR3 is encoded by other sequences in the same sample as well. The chain couples TRBV9 to TRBJ1-1; no reliable D call. Trimming left V 0 bases short and J 2 bases short, with 5 bases between. This CDR3 comprises 13 residues. The V gene's germline CDR1 is SGDLS and CDR2 YYNGEE. The CDR3 loop is CASSVAGNTEAFF. The CDR3 DNA reads as TGTGCCAGCAGCGTAGCAGGAAACACTGAAGCTTTCTTT.

The chain combines TRBV5-4 with TRBJ1-2, with D uncertain. The CDR3 loop spans 14 amino acids. V lost 4 bases, J lost 2 bases, and 12 bases lay in between. The V gene's germline CDR1 is SGHNT and CDR2 YYREEE (reference sequence). The DNA of the CDR3 is TGTGCCAGCAGCCCGGCCGGGGAAAACTATGGCTACACCTTC. Translating it yields CASSPAGENYGYTF.

The gene calls are TRBV7-9 and TRBJ1-1; D ambiguous. CDR3 length: 13 amino acids. V gave up 2 bases and J gave up 0 bases, with 4 bases separating them. In germline, CDR1 is SEHNR, CDR2 FQNEAQ (reference sequence). CDR3 protein: CASSLLMNTEAFF. In DNA, the CDR3 is TGTGCCAGCAGCTTATTAATGAACACTGAAGCTTTCTTT.

A few counts support this clone. The CDR3 DNA follows: TGCGCCAGCGGAGGCGGGGGGGCCGAGCAGTACTTC. This gives the protein CASGGGGAEQYF. V is TRBV5-1 and J is TRBJ2-7, with 9 positions matching TRBD2. V gave up 7 bases and J gave up 6 bases; unmatched junction bases: 5. From germline, CDR1 is SGHRS and CDR2 YFSETQ. This CDR3 is built from 12 residues.

This clone occurred a few times. Other DNA sequences from this sample encode an identical CDR3 as well. The V call is TRBV5-1, the J call TRBJ1-1, with D perhaps matching TRBD1 (5 bases). Germline CDR1 SGHRS, CDR2 YFSETQ. The V gene lost 4 bases and the J gene lost 0 bases, with 7 bases spanning the gap. This CDR3 spans 13 amino acids. CDR3 amino acids: CASSQTVNTEAFF. The CDR3 DNA reads TGCGCCAGCAGCCAGACAGTGAACACTGAAGCTTTCTTT.